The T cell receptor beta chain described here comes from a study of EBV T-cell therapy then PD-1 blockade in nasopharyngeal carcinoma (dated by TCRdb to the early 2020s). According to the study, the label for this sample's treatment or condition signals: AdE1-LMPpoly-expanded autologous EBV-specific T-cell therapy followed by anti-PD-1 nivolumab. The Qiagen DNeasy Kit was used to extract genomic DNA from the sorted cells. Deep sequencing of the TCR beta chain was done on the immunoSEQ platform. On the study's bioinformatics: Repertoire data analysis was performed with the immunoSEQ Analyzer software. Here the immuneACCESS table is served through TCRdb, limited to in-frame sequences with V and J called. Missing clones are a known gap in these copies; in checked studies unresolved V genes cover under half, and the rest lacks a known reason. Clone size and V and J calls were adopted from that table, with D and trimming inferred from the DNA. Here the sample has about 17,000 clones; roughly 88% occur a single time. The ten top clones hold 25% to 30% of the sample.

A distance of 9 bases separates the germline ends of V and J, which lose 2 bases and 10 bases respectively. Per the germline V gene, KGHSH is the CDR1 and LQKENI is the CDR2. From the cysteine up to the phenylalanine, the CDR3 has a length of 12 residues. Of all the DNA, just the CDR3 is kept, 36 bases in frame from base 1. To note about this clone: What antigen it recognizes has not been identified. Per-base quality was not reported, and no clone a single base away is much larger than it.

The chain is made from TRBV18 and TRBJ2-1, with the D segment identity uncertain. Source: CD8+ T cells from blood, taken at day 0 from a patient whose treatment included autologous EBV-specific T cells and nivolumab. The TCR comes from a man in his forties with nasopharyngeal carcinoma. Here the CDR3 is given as CASSPSTVEQFF. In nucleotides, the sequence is TGTGCCAGCTCACCATCTACCGTGGAGCAGTTCTTC.